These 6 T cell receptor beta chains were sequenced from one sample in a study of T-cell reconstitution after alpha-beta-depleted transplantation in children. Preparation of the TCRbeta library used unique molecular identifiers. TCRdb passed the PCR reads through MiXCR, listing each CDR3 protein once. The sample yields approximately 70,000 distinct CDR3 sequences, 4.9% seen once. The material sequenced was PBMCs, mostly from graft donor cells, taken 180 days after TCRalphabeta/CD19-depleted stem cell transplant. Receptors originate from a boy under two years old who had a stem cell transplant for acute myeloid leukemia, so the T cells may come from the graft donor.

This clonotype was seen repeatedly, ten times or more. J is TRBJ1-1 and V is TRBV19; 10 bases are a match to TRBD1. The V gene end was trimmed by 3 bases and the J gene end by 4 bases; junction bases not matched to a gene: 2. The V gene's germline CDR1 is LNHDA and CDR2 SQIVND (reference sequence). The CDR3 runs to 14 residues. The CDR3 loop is CASSIGQGGTEAFF. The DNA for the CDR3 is TGTGCCAGTAGTATCGGACAGGGGGGCACTGAAGCTTTCTTT.

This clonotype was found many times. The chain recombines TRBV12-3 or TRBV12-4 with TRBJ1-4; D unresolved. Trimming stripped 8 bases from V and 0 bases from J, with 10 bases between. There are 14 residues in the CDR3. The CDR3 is CASRPGPTNEKLFF. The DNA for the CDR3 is TGTGCCAGCCGACCCGGTCCAACTAATGAAAAACTGTTTTTT.

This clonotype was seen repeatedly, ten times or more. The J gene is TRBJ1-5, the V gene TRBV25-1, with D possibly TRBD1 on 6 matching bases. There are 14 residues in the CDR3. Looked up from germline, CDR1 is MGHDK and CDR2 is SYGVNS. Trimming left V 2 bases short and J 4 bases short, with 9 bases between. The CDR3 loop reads CASSEQGQNQPQHF. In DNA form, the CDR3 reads TGTGCCAGCAGTGAACAGGGGCAGAATCAGCCCCAGCATTTT.

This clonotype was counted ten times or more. CDR3 nucleotides: TGCGCCAGCAGTGCCGCACTAGCGGGGGGGGGTGACACCGGGGAGCTGTTTTTT. Encoded protein: CASSAALAGGGDTGELFF. The chain employs TRBV10-2 and TRBJ2-2, with 13 bases identical to TRBD2. After removal of 4 bases from V and 3 bases from J, the junction contained 8 bases not matched to a gene. Germline values: CDR1 WSHSY, CDR2 SAAADI. This CDR3 has 18 residues.

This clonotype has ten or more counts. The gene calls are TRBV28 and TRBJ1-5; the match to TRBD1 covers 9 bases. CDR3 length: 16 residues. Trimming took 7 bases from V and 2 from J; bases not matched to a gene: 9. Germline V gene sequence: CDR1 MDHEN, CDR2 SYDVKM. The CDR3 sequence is CASTPGQGWGNQPQHF. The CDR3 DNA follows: TGTGCCAGCACCCCGGGACAGGGCTGGGGCAATCAGCCCCAGCATTTT.

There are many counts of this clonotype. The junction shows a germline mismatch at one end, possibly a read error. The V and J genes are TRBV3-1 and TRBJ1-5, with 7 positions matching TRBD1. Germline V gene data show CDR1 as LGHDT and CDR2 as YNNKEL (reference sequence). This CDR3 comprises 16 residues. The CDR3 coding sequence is TGTGCCAGCAACCAAACAGGGGAAAGAAGCAATCAGCCCCAGCATTTT. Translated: CASNQTGERSNQPQHF.